The rows below give T cell receptor beta chains drawn from one sample of a study of cytomegalovirus exposure and HLA in healthy donors. Profiled with immunoSEQ multiplex PCR; TCRdb holds only in-frame clones, not every one. This table has roughly 190,000 clones, around 77% appearing once. Sequenced sample: PBMCs. The receptor source for this set is a woman between 25 and 40 years old in good health and CMV-seropositive. Each CDR3 is given with its conserved first and last residue. A D gene is named only where the DNA matches it firmly. Clone size appears in some rows only: once, few, many, or a class for an expanded clone.

NA	13	NA	TRBJ1-2	TRBV7-2	CASSLVGRRGYTF	TGTGCCAGCAGCTTAGTGGGGCGACGTGGCTACACCTTC
NA	15	NA	TRBJ2-5	TRBV9	CASSPQGNPQETQYF	TGTGCCAGCAGCCCACAGGGAAACCCCCAAGAGACCCAGTACTTC
NA	14	few	TRBJ1-2	TRBV4-3	CASSQADGDYGYTF	TGCGCCAGCAGCCAAGCCGACGGAGACTATGGCTACACCTTC
NA	16	NA	TRBJ1-6	TRBV4-3	CASSQSLVLLNSPLHF	TGCGCCAGCAGCCAGTCTCTGGTCCTACTTAATTCACCCCTCCACTTT
NA	10	NA	TRBJ1-2	TRBV30	CAWREYGYTF	TGTGCCTGGAGAGAGTATGGCTACACCTTC
TRBD1	17	NA	TRBJ1-1	TRBV9	CASSARQGEGLDTEAFF	TGTGCCAGCAGCGCAAGACAGGGAGAAGGATTAGACACTGAAGCTTTCTTT
TRBD1	17	NA	TRBJ1-1	TRBV9	CASSVGARGRLDTEAFF	TGTGCCAGCAGCGTAGGTGCAAGGGGGCGGTTGGACACTGAAGCTTTCTTT
NA	16	NA	TRBJ2-1	TRBV5-4	CASRPQGPTPYNEQFF	TGTGCCAGCAGGCCCCAGGGTCCGACACCCTACAATGAGCAGTTCTTC
TRBD2	16	NA	TRBJ2-1	TRBV6-5	CASSYTGTSGGGEQFF	TGTGCCAGCAGTTACACCGGGACTAGCGGTGGGGGTGAGCAGTTCTTC
TRBD1	15	NA	TRBJ1-1	TRBV27	CASSPAQGAQTEAFF	TGTGCCAGCAGTCCAGCACAGGGGGCGCAGACTGAAGCTTTCTTT
NA	11	NA	TRBJ1-5	TRBV28	CASKGYQPQHF	TGTGCCAGCAAGGGGTATCAGCCCCAGCATTTT
TRBD1	16	NA	TRBJ2-2	TRBV29-1	CSVVYGTGELGGELFF	TGCAGCGTTGTCTATGGGACAGGGGAGTTGGGCGGGGAGCTGTTTTTT
NA	16	NA	TRBJ2-7	TRBV19	CASTPYGTSNFDEQYF	TGTGCCAGTACTCCCTACGGGACTTCGAACTTCGACGAGCAGTACTTC
NA	15	NA	TRBJ1-1	TRBV30	CAWSKSLQGNTEAFF	TGTGCCTGGAGCAAATCCCTCCAGGGCAACACTGAAGCTTTCTTT
TRBD1	12	NA	TRBJ1-2	TRBV28	CASLTGGYGYTF	TGTGCCAGCCTCACAGGGGGCTATGGCTACACCTTC
NA	14	NA	TRBJ2-3	TRBV9	CASSVGDFTDTQYF	TGTGCCAGCAGCGTAGGGGACTTCACAGATACGCAGTATTTT
TRBD2	16	NA	TRBJ2-3	TRBV7-2	CASSQNEAAGGDTQYF	TGTGCCAGCAGCCAAAATGAGGCAGCCGGGGGGGATACGCAGTATTTT
NA	14	NA	TRBJ2-1	TRBV30	CTWSLQGLKDEQFF	TGTACCTGGAGTTTACAGGGTCTTAAGGATGAGCAGTTCTTC
NA	15	NA	TRBJ1-1	TRBV9	CASSVQEGSNTEAFF	TGTGCCAGCAGCGTACAGGAGGGGAGTAACACTGAAGCTTTCTTT
TRBD1	17	NA	TRBJ1-2	TRBV5-1	CASSSVQGGKTNYGYTF	TGCGCCAGCAGCTCGGTCCAAGGGGGCAAGACTAACTATGGCTACACCTTC
NA	15	NA	TRBJ1-3	TRBV5-1	CASSTGLSDGNTIYF	TGCGCCAGCAGCACAGGGCTTTCTGATGGAAACACCATATATTTT
TRBD1	16	once	TRBJ1-6	TRBV5-4	CASSLPGQGIGSPLHF	TGTGCCAGCAGCTTACCGGGACAGGGGATTGGATCACCCCTCCACTTT
TRBD2	16	few	TRBJ2-1	TRBV14	CASSQHRTSGYNEQFF	TGTGCCAGCAGCCAACATCGGACTAGCGGATACAATGAGCAGTTCTTC
TRBD1	15	once	TRBJ2-5	TRBV5-6	CASSLARTGLETQYF	TGTGCCAGCAGCTTGGCCAGGACAGGGCTAGAGACCCAGTACTTC
NA	11	NA	TRBJ2-3	TRBV25-1	CASSTTYTQYF	TGTGCCAGCAGCACCACATATACGCAGTATTTT
NA	14	NA	TRBJ1-6	TRBV18	CASSPKDSYSPLHF	TGTGCCAGCTCACCGAAGGACAGCTATTCACCCCTCCACTTT
NA	14	NA	TRBJ2-5	TRBV5-1	CASSLQNPQETQYF	TGCGCCAGCAGCTTACAAAACCCTCAAGAGACCCAGTACTTC
NA	15	once	TRBJ2-3	TRBV29-1	CSVESRQISTDTQYF	TGCAGCGTTGAATCCCGACAGATTAGCACAGATACGCAGTATTTT
TRBD2	19	NA	TRBJ2-2	TRBV27	CASTLDGTSGGARAGELFF	TGTGCCAGCACCTTGGACGGGACTAGCGGGGGGGCGCGGGCCGGGGAGCTGTTTTTT
TRBD2	16	NA	TRBJ2-1	TRBV7-2	CASSLGGAGGFDEQFF	TGTGCCAGCAGCTTAGGAGGGGCGGGGGGGTTTGATGAGCAGTTCTTC
TRBD2	14	few	TRBJ2-7	TRBV7-9	CSSSLAGGPYEQYF	TGTTCCAGCAGCCTAGCGGGAGGGCCTTACGAGCAGTACTTC
TRBD1	14	NA	TRBJ2-7	TRBV6-5	CASSFWDSPYEQYF	TGTGCCAGCAGTTTCTGGGACAGCCCCTACGAGCAGTACTTC
TRBD1	17	NA	TRBJ2-2	TRBV4-3	CASSQDRGPPDTGELFF	TGCGCCAGCAGCCAAGACAGGGGGCCGCCAGACACCGGGGAGCTGTTTTTT
NA	16	NA	TRBJ2-5	TRBV5-5	CASSPRRDSAQETQYF	TGTGCCAGCAGCCCACGAAGGGACTCGGCCCAAGAGACCCAGTACTTC
NA	15	NA	TRBJ1-1	TRBV5-1	CASSNRPGANTEAFF	TGCGCCAGCAGCAACCGACCTGGGGCTAACACTGAAGCTTTCTTT
NA	12	NA	TRBJ2-1	TRBV7-2	CASSSTYNEQFF	TGTGCCAGCAGCTCCACCTACAATGAGCAGTTCTTC
NA	15	NA	TRBJ2-1	TRBV4-2	CASSPEGGGLNEQFF	TGTGCCAGCAGCCCTGAGGGAGGAGGGTTGAATGAGCAGTTCTTC
NA	15	NA	TRBJ1-6	TRBV27	CASSGQLAGNSPLHF	TGTGCCAGCAGTGGACAGCTCGCCGGCAATTCACCCCTCCACTTT
TRBD2	15	NA	TRBJ2-7	TRBV14	CASSLGLALDYEQYF	TGTGCCAGCAGCCTCGGACTAGCGCTTGACTACGAGCAGTACTTC
NA	16	NA	TRBJ2-1	TRBV19	CASSSSGGSSYNEQFF	TGTGCCAGTAGTTCGTCGGGGGGCAGCTCCTACAATGAGCAGTTCTTC
NA	14	NA	TRBJ2-2	TRBV30	CAWSASFGSGELFF	TGTGCCTGGAGCGCCTCTTTTGGGAGTGGGGAGCTGTTTTTT
TRBD1	17	NA	TRBJ1-4	TRBV7-8	CASSLVGRGRGREKLFF	TGTGCCAGCAGCTTAGTTGGTCGCGGCAGGGGGCGTGAAAAACTGTTTTTT
NA	16	NA	TRBJ1-1	TRBV12-5	CASGLEAAPASGGAFF	TGTGCTAGTGGTTTGGAAGCTGCGCCGGCCTCGGGAGGAGCTTTCTTT
NA	13	NA	TRBJ1-2	TRBV10-3	CAISEGTDYGYTF	TGTGCCATCAGTGAAGGCACAGACTATGGCTACACCTTC
TRBD2	17	NA	TRBJ2-2	TRBV19	CASSPGLAGGYTGELFF	TGTGCCAGTAGTCCGGGACTAGCGGGAGGGTACACCGGGGAGCTGTTTTTT
TRBD1	13	NA	TRBJ2-1	TRBV2	CASRWTGRNEQFF	TGTGCCAGCAGGTGGACAGGGAGAAATGAGCAGTTCTTC
NA	14	NA	TRBJ1-5	TRBV5-5	CASSLLSGNQPQHF	TGTGCCAGCAGCTTGTTATCAGGGAATCAGCCCCAGCATTTT
NA	13	NA	TRBJ2-7	TRBV28	CASLNSDSYEQYF	TGTGCCAGCCTAAACTCCGACTCCTACGAGCAGTACTTC
TRBD1	14	NA	TRBJ1-2	TRBV28	CASSLLTGDGGYTF	TGTGCCAGCAGTTTACTCACAGGGGATGGCGGCTACACCTTC
TRBD1	13	NA	TRBJ1-2	TRBV28	CASSRTGEYGYTF	TGTGCCAGCAGTCGGACAGGGGAATACGGCTACACCTTC
TRBD2	15	NA	TRBJ2-7	TRBV9	CASSVRAGDLNEQYF	TGTGCCAGCAGCGTCCGTGCGGGAGATCTAAACGAGCAGTACTTC
NA	15	NA	TRBJ1-4	TRBV6-1	CASSVQGAANEKLFF	TGTGCCAGCAGTGTCCAGGGTGCTGCTAATGAAAAACTGTTTTTT
NA	15	few	TRBJ1-2	TRBV2	CASSFTGPANYGYTF	TGTGCCAGCAGTTTTACAGGGCCCGCTAACTATGGCTACACCTTC
NA	16	NA	TRBJ2-7	TRBV10-1	CASSSERAHLPYEQYF	TGCGCCAGCTCCTCTGAGAGGGCCCACCTACCCTACGAGCAGTACTTC
TRBD2	15	NA	TRBJ2-1	TRBV4-3	CASSQQTSSYNEQFF	TGCGCCAGCAGCCAGCAGACTAGCTCTTACAATGAGCAGTTCTTC